The present entry profiles one T cell receptor (beta chain) with its context. As yet, its antigen is unknown. CDR1 is SEHNR, CDR2 FQNEAQ, per germline (reference sequence). Trimming took 1 base from V and 1 from J; bases not matched to a gene: 9. The CDR3 extends over 17 amino acids. The data were produced by immunoSEQ multiplex PCR, yet TCRdb's version contains in-frame clones alone and is incomplete. Of 25,000 to 30,000 clones listed, around 84% are singletons. Following autologous stem cell transplantation, relapse occurred in every patient, and exposure to brentuximab vedotin varied. This sample is part of a study of PD-1 blockade in classical Hodgkin lymphoma. Study-level points and caveats: The study reported lower baseline TCR diversity in newly diagnosed patients than in healthy donors. Complete responders possessed baseline diversity comparable to newly diagnosed patients. CD4+ TCR diversity climbed significantly by C4D1, unlike CD8+ TCR diversity. Some patients began nivolumab under 1 year after ASCT. These patients were excluded from later analyses.

The V call is TRBV7-9, the J call TRBJ1-1, with TRBD1 identical over 7 bases. Here the sequenced sample was peripheral blood mononuclear cells (PBMCs), taken at baseline. This clonotype was obtained from a human donor with classical Hodgkin lymphoma. CDR3 sequence (DNA): TGTGCCAGCAGCTTAGTAGGGGGCACCCATCAGAACACTGAAGCTTTCTTT. Its translation is CASSLVGGTHQNTEAFF.